This T cell receptor beta chain emerged from a study of blood T cell repertoires in COVID-19. In the study overall: Samples came from the United States, Italy and Spain, spanning acute and convalescent COVID-19. T cells, B-cell-depleted T cells, or PBMCs provided the cDNA or gDNA that served as material.

The CDR3 length is 15 residues. CDR1 and CDR2 from the germline V gene are MNHNS and SASEGT. The ends lost 2 bases at V and 0 bases at J; junction bases unmatched: 0. Measured with immunoSEQ multiplex PCR; TCRdb has only the in-frame clones, and not every one. The sample consists of about 260,000 clones, 70% to 90% of them appearing once. Recruits, aged about 18 to 89 years, lived in 20 to 30 US areas. Clinical histories supplied by participants themselves formed the basis of cohort assignment. In its sample, this clone is medium-sized. The same CDR3 arises from other DNA sequences in this sample as well.

V and J are TRBV6-1 and TRBJ2-1; TRBD2 aligns across 8 bases. The sample comprised PBMCs or T cells enriched from blood (not recorded which). The clonotype comes from a woman in her 30s with acute COVID-19. This CDR3 is CASSELAGSYNEQFF. The DNA for the CDR3 is TGTGCCAGCAGTGAACTAGCGGGCTCCTACAATGAGCAGTTCTTC.